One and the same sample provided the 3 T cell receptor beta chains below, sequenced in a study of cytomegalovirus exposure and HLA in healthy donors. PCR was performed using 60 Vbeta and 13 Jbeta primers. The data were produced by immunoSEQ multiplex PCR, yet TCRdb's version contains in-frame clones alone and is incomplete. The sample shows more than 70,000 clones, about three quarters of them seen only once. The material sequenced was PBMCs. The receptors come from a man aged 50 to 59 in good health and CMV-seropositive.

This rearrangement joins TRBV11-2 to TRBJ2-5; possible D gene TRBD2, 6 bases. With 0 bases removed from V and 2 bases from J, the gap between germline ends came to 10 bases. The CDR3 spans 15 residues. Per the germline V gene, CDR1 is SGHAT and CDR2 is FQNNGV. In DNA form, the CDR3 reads TGTGCCAGCAGCTTAGAGTCCGGACTACAAGAGACCCAGTACTTC. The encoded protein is CASSLESGLQETQYF.

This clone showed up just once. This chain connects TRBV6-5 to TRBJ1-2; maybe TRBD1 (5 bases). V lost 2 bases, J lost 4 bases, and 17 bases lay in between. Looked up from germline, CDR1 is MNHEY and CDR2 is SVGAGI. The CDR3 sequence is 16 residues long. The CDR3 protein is CASSYLPTGYPYGYTF. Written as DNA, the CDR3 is TGTGCCAGCAGTTACCTACCCACAGGATACCCCTATGGCTACACCTTC.

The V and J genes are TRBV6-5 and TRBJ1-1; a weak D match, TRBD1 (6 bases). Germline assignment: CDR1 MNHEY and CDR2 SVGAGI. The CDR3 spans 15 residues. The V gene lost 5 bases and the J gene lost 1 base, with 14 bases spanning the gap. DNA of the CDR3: TGTGCCAGCAGTCAATACAGGGCAGGGAACACTGAAGCTTTCTTT. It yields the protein CASSQYRAGNTEAFF.